This TCR beta chain was profiled in a study of T cell responses to AZD1222 COVID-19 vaccine. Whole-study findings and limits: The study reported that nearly half of spike-specific TCRs target unmutated variant regions. The study found vaccine-associated CD4 TCRs spanning spike, dominant at 160-218 and 743-854. No repertoire was sampled before or during the peak T cell response, only after it.

Germline loops: CDR1 SGHTA, CDR2 FQGNSA. The CDR3 consists of 14 residues. The V gene end was trimmed by 1 base and the J gene end by 11 bases; junction bases not matched to a gene: 7. The repertoire was sequenced with immunoSEQ multiplex PCR; TCRdb's copy has only in-frame clones and lacks some. The sample lists roughly 180,000 clones, around 92% occurring once. A word on this clone: Antigen: not known.

Pooling was applied to second doses at about 4 or about 12 weeks. This receptor was obtained from an adult who received the AZD1222 COVID-19 vaccine. This chain uses TRBV7-2 with TRBJ1-4; the match to TRBD1 covers 7 bases. Here the sequenced sample was peripheral blood, taken 28 days after the second AZD1222 dose. CDR3 loop: CASSLERNRGKLFF. The CDR3 DNA reads as TGTGCCAGCAGCTTAGAGCGCAACAGGGGTAAACTGTTTTTT. Variable domain in full (rest from reference TRBV7-2 and TRBJ1-4): GAGVSQSPSNKVTEKGKDVELRCDPISGHTALYWYRQSLGQGLEFLIYFQGNSAPDKSGLPSDRFSAERTGGSVSTLTIQRTQQEDSAVYLCASSLERNRGKLFFGSGTQLSVL.